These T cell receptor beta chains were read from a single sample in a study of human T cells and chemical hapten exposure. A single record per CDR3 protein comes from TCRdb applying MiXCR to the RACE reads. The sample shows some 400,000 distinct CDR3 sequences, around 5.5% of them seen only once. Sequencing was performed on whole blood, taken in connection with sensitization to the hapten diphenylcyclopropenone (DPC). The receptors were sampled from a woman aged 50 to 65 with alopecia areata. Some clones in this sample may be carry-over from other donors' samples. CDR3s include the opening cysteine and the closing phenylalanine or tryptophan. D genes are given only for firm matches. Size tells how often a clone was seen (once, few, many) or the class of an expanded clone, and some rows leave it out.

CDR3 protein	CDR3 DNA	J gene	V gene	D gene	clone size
CATSRERDLTDTQYF	TGTGCCACCAGCAGAGAAAGGGACCTCACAGATACGCAGTATTTT	TRBJ2-3	TRBV15	.	many
CATLDQRKLFF	TGTGCCACCTTGGACCAGAGAAAACTGTTTTTT	TRBJ1-4	TRBV12-3/TRBV12-4	.	many
CASSSGDWGGYTF	TGTGCCAGCAGTTCAGGGGACTGGGGCGGCTACACCTTC	TRBJ1-2	TRBV28	.	many
CASSTLQGRPPATNEKLFF	TGTGCCAGCAGCACCTTACAGGGGCGCCCCCCGGCAACTAATGAAAAACTGTTTTTT	TRBJ1-4	TRBV28	TRBD1	few
CASRLEGASYEQYF	TGTGCCAGCCGACTCGAGGGGGCGAGTTACGAGCAGTACTTC	TRBJ2-7	TRBV2	TRBD1	.
CASSLGSPRDRGHEQYF	TGTGCCAGCAGCTTGGGCTCGCCCCGGGACAGGGGTCACGAGCAGTACTTC	TRBJ2-7	TRBV5-5	TRBD1	.
CASGWGSSNEQFF	TGTGCTAGTGGTTGGGGATCTTCTAATGAGCAGTTCTTC	TRBJ2-1	TRBV12-5	.	few
CASSPRGKNSGANVLTF	TGTGCCAGCAGCCCCAGGGGGAAGAATTCTGGGGCCAACGTCCTGACTTTC	TRBJ2-6	TRBV7-6	TRBD1	many
CASSVELGELFF	TGTGCCAGCAGCGTAGAGCTCGGGGAGCTGTTTTTT	TRBJ2-2	TRBV9	.	few
CALEGGHYEQYF	TGTGCCCTGGAGGGGGGCCACTACGAGCAGTACTTC	TRBJ2-7	TRBV11-3	.	many
CASSSTAGVGNQPQHF	TGTGCCAGCAGCTCCACGGCGGGGGTGGGCAATCAGCCCCAGCATTTT	TRBJ1-5	TRBV7-9	.	few
CASSPAGVVQYF	TGTGCCAGCAGCCCCGCCGGGGTAGTGCAGTACTTC	TRBJ2-7	TRBV7-9	.	many
CASSRSDTQYF	TGTGCCAGCAGCCGGTCAGATACGCAGTATTTT	TRBJ2-3	TRBV28	.	many
CCATSGGSTDTQYF	TGCTGCGCCACGAGCGGGGGTAGCACAGATACGCAGTATTTT	TRBJ2-3	TRBV29-1	TRBD2	many